The next 23 T cell receptor beta chains were all read from a single sample in a study of T cell repertoires in cytomegalovirus infection (dated by TCRdb to between 2018 and 2021). Sequencing instrument: Illumina HiSeq 1500. TCRdb reran the public reads through fastp at Q25 and MiXCR, keeping productive beta chains. Rows are unified per CDR3 protein, each entry keeping the most common DNA and genes. The sample table contains 350,000 to 400,000 distinct CDR3 sequences; only one count was recorded for 34% of them. Roughly 14% of the sample is taken by the ten largest. These receptors' antigens are unknown. Taken with the paper, the label for treatment or condition translates to: in vitro stimulation with specific CMV peptide epitopes to enrich CMV-specific T cells. The source material was cultured PBMCs, sampled from culture after CMV antigen stimulation. All receptors derive from a human donor in good health (CMV status not recorded). Some clones in this sample may be carry-over from other donors' samples.

The chain links TRBV24-1 to TRBJ2-3; D unresolved. V was cut by 3 bases and J by 1 base, with 10 bases left in between. This CDR3 is 15 amino acids long. Germline V gene lookup returns CDR1 KGHDR and CDR2 SFDVKD. As DNA, the CDR3 is TGTGCCACCAGTGATCCGCACGGTGGCACAGATACGCAGTATTTT. Translation: CATSDPHGGTDTQYF.

This chain links TRBV6-2 or TRBV6-3 with TRBJ2-7; 8 bases map to TRBD1. Per germline, CDR1 MNHEY and CDR2 SVGEGT. After removal of 2 bases from V and 4 bases from J, the junction contained 4 bases not matched to a gene. The CDR3 is 14 residues long. In DNA, the CDR3 is TGTGCCAGCAGTTACGGACAGGGTGTATACGAGCAGTACTTC. This translates into CASSYGQGVYEQYF.

The chain has TRBV19 and TRBJ1-2; TRBD1 might be the D (5 bases). V was shortened by 5 bases and J by 13 bases, with 11 bases between the two germline ends. The V gene's germline CDR1 is LNHDA and CDR2 SQIVND (reference sequence). The CDR3 extends over 10 amino acids. The CDR3 nucleotides read TGTGCCAGTAGTTCGGGGGTATTCACCTTC. It yields the protein CASSSGVFTF.

The V call is TRBV7-2, the J call TRBJ1-6; 7 positions match TRBD1. The CDR3 loop spans 19 amino acids. V shed 5 bases and J 7 bases; nucleotides not matched to a gene: 20. Per germline, CDR1 SGHTA and CDR2 FQGNSA. DNA of the CDR3: TGTGCCAGCAGCCCACGGCGTCGGCAGGGGGTGACCTTAAATTCACCCCTCCACTTT. Translation gives CASSPRRRQGVTLNSPLHF. Complete variable domain (other parts from reference TRBV7-2 and TRBJ1-6): GAGVSQSPSNKVTEKGKDVELRCDPISGHTALYWYRQSLGQGLEFLIYFQGNSAPDKSGLPSDRFSAERTGGSVSTLTIQRTQQEDSAVYLCASSPRRRQGVTLNSPLHFGNGTRLTVT.

This clonotype was counted a few times. V gene TRBV10-3 combines with J gene TRBJ2-3; the match to TRBD2 covers 16 bases. This CDR3 has 18 amino acids. The V gene's germline CDR1 is ENHRY and CDR2 SYGVKD. V lost 6 bases, J lost 3 bases, and 9 bases stayed unmatched. The CDR3 reads CAIRRGTSGRARTDTQYF. For the CDR3, the DNA is TGTGCCATCAGGCGCGGGACTAGCGGGAGGGCCAGAACAGATACGCAGTATTTT.

A few counts support this clonotype. V gene TRBV7-2 combines with J gene TRBJ2-1, with D tentatively TRBD2 (6 bases). Germline CDR1 is SGHTA and CDR2 is FQGNSA. The CDR3 has 18 residues. With 2 bases removed from V and 6 bases from J, the gap between germline ends came to 23 bases. The CDR3 nucleotides read TGTGCCAGCAGCTTAAGGGGTCAACTAGCTAGTAGAATCAATGAGCAGTTCTTC. Its translation: CASSLRGQLASRINEQFF.

There are a few counts of this clonotype. The rearrangement joins TRBV6-5 to TRBJ2-4; no clear D gene. Looked up from germline, CDR1 is MNHEY and CDR2 is SVGAGI. Trimming shortened V by 7 bases and J by 8 bases, and 12 bases separated the two germline ends. The CDR3 covers 12 residues. The CDR3 DNA reads TGTGCCAGCATCCGGTTGACGGACATTCAGTACTTC. It is translated as CASIRLTDIQYF.

This clonotype was seen only a few times. The chain employs TRBV12-5 and TRBJ2-1, with a tentative D call TRBD2 (5 bases). The CDR3 is 13 amino acids. Germline assignment: CDR1 LGHNT and CDR2 FRNRAP. V shed 6 bases and J shed 0 bases, with 6 bases lying between them. CDR3 sequence: CASGDYSYNEQFF. CDR3 sequence (DNA): TGTGCTAGTGGCGACTACTCCTACAATGAGCAGTTCTTC. Full variable domain (remainder filled in from reference TRBV12-5 and TRBJ2-1): DARVTQTPRHKVTEMGQEVTMRCQPILGHNTVFWYRQTMMQGLELLAYFRNRAPLDDSGMPKDRFSAEMPDATLATLKIQPSEPRDSAVYFCASGDYSYNEQFFGPGTRLTVL.

J is TRBJ2-1 and V is TRBV18; D is tentatively TRBD1 or TRBD2 (5 bases each). Looked up from germline, CDR1 is KGHSH and CDR2 is LQKENI. Trimming removed 2 bases at V and 2 bases at J, with 16 bases between. The CDR3 spans 17 residues. The CDR3 loop is CASSPERPGLTYNEQFF. The CDR3 region has the DNA TGTGCCAGCTCACCAGAGAGGCCGGGGCTGACCTACAATGAGCAGTTCTTC.

This chain joins TRBV5-1 and TRBJ1-2, with 7 bases aligning to TRBD1. The CDR3 consists of 12 residues. Trimming cost V 4 bases and J 3 bases; bases outside gene matches: 0. The germline gives CDR1 SGHRS, CDR2 YFSETQ. CDR3 coding DNA: TGCGCCAGCAGCGGGACAGACTATGGCTACACCTTC. It is translated as CASSGTDYGYTF.

The chain couples TRBV28 to TRBJ1-5; 8 bases fit TRBD1. Losses at the gene ends were 2 bases for V and 10 bases for J; bases not matched to a gene: 10. This CDR3 has 15 residues. CDR1 and CDR2 from the germline V gene are MDHEN and SYDVKM. This CDR3 is CASSLSRTGLAPQHF. CDR3 DNA sequence: TGTGCCAGCAGTTTAAGTAGGACAGGGTTGGCTCCCCAGCATTTT. The full variable domain, with the rest looked up from reference TRBV28 and TRBJ1-5, is DVKVTQSSRYLVKRTGEKVFLECVQDMDHENMFWYRQDPGLGLRLIYFSYDVKMKEKGDIPEGYSVSREKKERFSLILESASTNQTSMYLCASSLSRTGLAPQHFGDGTRLSIL.

The V call is TRBV29-1, the J call TRBJ1-5; perhaps TRBD1 as D (6 bases). The V end was cut by 0 bases, the J end by 10 bases, with 13 bases between. The CDR3 covers 13 residues. Germline V gene sequence: CDR1 SQVTM, CDR2 ANQGSEA. CDR3 nucleotides: TGCAGCGTTGAAGAAAGTCTGGGGGCCCCCCAGCATTTT. This gives the protein CSVEESLGAPQHF.

The chain links TRBV6-6 to TRBJ1-6; 7 bases line up with TRBD1. Trimming took 5 bases from V and 10 from J; bases not matched to a gene: 11. The CDR3 totals 15 residues. Germline loops: CDR1 MNHNY, CDR2 SVGAGI (reference sequence). The CDR3 region is CASSRPGTAASPLHF. CDR3 nucleotide sequence: TGTGCCAGCAGTAGACCCGGGACAGCGGCCTCACCCCTCCACTTT.

This clonotype has just a few counts. The CDR3 region is CASSTTSTDSSYNEQFF. The CDR3 DNA reads TGTGCCAGCAGTACTACTAGCACCGACAGCTCCTACAATGAGCAGTTCTTC. The rearrangement links TRBV28 to TRBJ2-1, with a tentative D call TRBD2 (6 bases). Germline V gene sequence: CDR1 MDHEN, CDR2 SYDVKM. This CDR3 is 17 amino acids long. V was clipped by 5 bases and J by 0 bases, with 17 bases between them.

This clonotype was picked up many times. The chain recombines TRBV18 with TRBJ2-5; D remains unclear. The V gene lost 3 bases and the J gene lost 5 bases, with 7 bases spanning the gap. The length of the CDR3 is 12 residues. CDR1 KGHSH and CDR2 LQKENI come from the germline V gene. Written as DNA, the CDR3 is TGTGCCAGCTCACCTACCAGCGAGACCCAGTACTTC. Encoded protein: CASSPTSETQYF.

The chain has TRBV12-3 or TRBV12-4 and TRBJ2-4; D could derive from TRBD1 or TRBD2 (5 bases each). The CDR3 length is 17 residues. The ends were cut back, 6 bases at V and 1 base at J, with 19 bases in the middle. The CDR3 region has the DNA TGTGCCAGCAGCCGGGACGAATGGTCCCATGCCAAAAACATTCAGTACTTC. Translation gives CASSRDEWSHAKNIQYF.

CDR3 protein: CASSTPGAGELFF. CDR3 sequence (DNA): TGTGCCAGCAGCACTCCAGGGGCCGGGGAGCTGTTTTTT. The chain links TRBV12-3 or TRBV12-4 to TRBJ2-2, with D possibly being TRBD1 (6 bases). V was shortened by 6 bases and J by 6 bases, with 11 bases between the two germline ends. This CDR3 has 13 amino acids.

This clonotype was seen a few times. The CDR3 DNA follows: TGTGCCAGCAGTTACGGCCAGCGGGATAGCCTCGCCGAGCAGTACTTC. Its protein product is CASSYGQRDSLAEQYF. This rearrangement joins TRBV6-5 to TRBJ2-7; TRBD2 matches 7 bases. Germline lookup yields CDR1 MNHEY and CDR2 SVGAGI. Trimming took 2 bases from V and 6 from J; bases not matched to a gene: 13. CDR3 size: 16 residues.

The gene calls are TRBV6-2 or TRBV6-3 and TRBJ2-3; 8 bases are a match to TRBD2. Germline CDR1 and CDR2: MNHEY and SVGEGT. V was clipped by 2 bases and J by 5 bases; unmatched bases: 9. The CDR3 contains 16 residues. The CDR3 DNA follows: TGTGCCAGCAGTTACGACGGGAGGGCTCCGAGAGATACGCAGTATTTT. It translates to CASSYDGRAPRDTQYF.

The gene calls are TRBV11-3 and TRBJ2-5; D is undetermined. V gave up 7 bases and J gave up 2 bases, with 14 bases separating them. Germline assignment: CDR1 SGHNT and CDR2 YENEEA. The CDR3 loop spans 14 amino acids. CDR3 loop: CASTHAVLQETQYF. In DNA, the CDR3 is TGTGCCAGCACTCACGCGGTTCTTCAAGAGACCCAGTACTTC.

This clonotype was seen ten or more times. This chain links TRBV7-6 with TRBJ2-1; D possibly corresponds to TRBD2 (6 bases). V shed 8 bases and J shed 4 bases, with 15 bases lying between them. Germline CDR1 SGHVS, CDR2 FNYEAQ. The CDR3 contains 14 residues. CDR3 in DNA: TGTGCCAGCTGTTTGGAGGGCCGGTACAATGAGCAGTTCTTC. Its translation: CASCLEGRYNEQFF. Filled out from reference TRBV7-6 and TRBJ2-1, the complete variable domain reads GAGVSQSPRYKVTKRGQDVALRCDPISGHVSLYWYRQALGQGPEFLTYFNYEAQQDKSGLPNDRFSAERPEGSISTLTIQRTEQRDSAMYRCASCLEGRYNEQFFGPGTRLTVL.

The chain uses TRBV9 and TRBJ2-2; TRBD1 might be the D (6 bases). V was trimmed by 6 bases and J by 3 bases, leaving 6 bases between them. Germline CDR1 SGDLS, CDR2 YYNGEE. This CDR3 contains 12 residues. The CDR3 here is CASTGDTGELFF. For the CDR3, the DNA is TGTGCCAGCACAGGGGACACCGGGGAGCTGTTTTTT.

The V gene is TRBV6-5, the J gene TRBJ1-2; a weak D match, TRBD1 (5 bases). Germline V gives CDR1 MNHEY, CDR2 SVGAGI. The CDR3 consists of 15 residues. The germline V and J ends were trimmed by 6 bases and 4 bases, with 18 bases remaining between them. CDR3 protein: CASSPGGGYGYGYTF. CDR3 DNA: TGTGCCAGCAGCCCCGGGGGAGGGTATGGCTATGGCTACACCTTC.